This entry concerns a single T cell receptor (beta chain). Its matching antigen is unknown. Amplification used 60 Vbeta primers and 13 Jbeta primers. Study processing details: In a later analysis, the count reached about 75 million unique TCR beta chains, with around 10 million shared. TCRdb keeps only in-frame clones here, not all; method: immunoSEQ multiplex PCR. V, J and clone size were drawn from that table, and D and trimming were deduced from the DNA. The sample has about 200,000 clones, 65% to 85% seen once; the top ten hold 2.5% to 3.5%. CDR3 size: 14 residues. Germline assignment: CDR1 PRHDT and CDR2 FYEKMQ (reference sequence). This sample was taken from a study of cytomegalovirus exposure and HLA in healthy donors. Whole-study findings and limits: Follow-up analysis seemed to connect common viral pathogens with several of the most significant clusters identified. Excluded were some V segments that proved indistinguishable, including TRBV6-2 and TRBV6-3. Clonal expansion, a later analysis showed, was greater in HLA-associated TCR beta chains than in equally common others.

Sequencing was performed on PBMCs. This receptor was identified in a woman under 40 in good health and CMV-seronegative. The chain combines TRBV13 with TRBJ2-5; 11 bases align to TRBD2. With the DNA end fitting TRBJ2-7 better, the J assignment may be wrong. As DNA, the CDR3 is TGTGCCAGCAGCTTCTCTAGCGGGAGGTACGAGCAGTACTTC. Its protein product is CASSFSSGRYEQYF.